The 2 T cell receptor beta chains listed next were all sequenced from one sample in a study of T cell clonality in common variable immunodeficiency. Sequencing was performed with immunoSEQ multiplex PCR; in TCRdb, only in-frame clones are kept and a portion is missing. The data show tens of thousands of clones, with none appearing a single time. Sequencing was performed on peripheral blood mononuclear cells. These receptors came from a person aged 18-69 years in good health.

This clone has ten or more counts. CDR3 region: CSATSFPGNTEAFF. The CDR3 DNA, read in part, is TGCAGTGCTACCAGCTTCCCAGGGAACACTGAA. The rearrangement joins TRBV20-1 to TRBJ1-1; D remains ambiguous. The CDR3 extends 3 residues past the end of the read, so its final part is completed from the germline J gene. V lost 4 bases and J 1 base, leaving 13 bases between the germline ends. Germline CDR1 and CDR2: DFQATT and SNEGSKA (reference sequence). The CDR3 totals 14 residues.

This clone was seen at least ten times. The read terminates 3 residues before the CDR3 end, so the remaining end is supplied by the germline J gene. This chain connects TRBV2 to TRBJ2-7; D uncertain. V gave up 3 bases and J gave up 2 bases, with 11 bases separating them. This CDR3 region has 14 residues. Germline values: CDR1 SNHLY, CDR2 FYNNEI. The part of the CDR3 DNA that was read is TGTGCCAGCAGTGAGCGGCTTCTCACCTACGAG. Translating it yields CASSERLLTYE. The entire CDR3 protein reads CASSERLLTYEQYF.